This TCR beta chain was documented in a study of T cell responses to AZD1222 COVID-19 vaccine (dated by TCRdb to 2020 to 2022). Broadly, across the study: A total of roughly 240 trial participants underwent TCR sequencing, of whom 200 to 220 received two doses of AZD1222 and roughly 25 received two doses of the MenACWY control vaccine. Enrollment into the trials was organized by age into subgroups of 18-55, 56-69 and 70-plus years, and those subgroups contained around 150, 28 and 57 TCR-sequenced participants, respectively. What the study reported, not specific to this receptor: Conclusions about previously exposed vaccinees were limited because only six or seven AZD1222 recipients were SARS-CoV-2 seropositive at baseline. Participants were mostly white British, with more females than males. The authors suggested clonal diversity may have been underestimated. Spike-specific TCR breadth and depth rose significantly after two AZD1222 doses compared with day 0 and with MenACWY recipients. The 56-69-year group was small, and its depth increase did not reach significance, likely because of low power. Because no day 14 peak-response samples were available, the repertoires could be characterized only after the peak T cell response. The whole spike protein was spanned by vaccine-associated CD4 TCRs, and dominant responses were seen in regions 160-218 and 743-854. Reportedly, almost half of the unique spike-specific TCRs recognized epitopes lying outside the regions that are mutated in the B.1.351 and B.1.1.7 variants.

Explained via the paper, the time point label denotes: about 28 days (+/-7) after the second vaccine dose. AZD1222 recipients whose second dose came at about 4 weeks and those whose second dose came at about 12 weeks were combined into one group, since spike-specific TCR depth and breadth did not differ between the two schedules. Vaccinee samples were obtained from the UK trials COV001 and COV002, which included a single-blind randomized controlled phase 2/3 trial of AZD1222 (ChAdOx1 nCoV-19) in healthy adults. Trial participant PBMC samples were collected at day 0 and day 28 after the second dose for TCRbeta chain sequencing. Remarks on this clone: Its target antigen remains unknown. Base qualities are not recorded, but no much larger clone differs from it by a single base.

The CDR3 regions of human TCRbeta chains were analyzed by immunosequencing. The original pipeline was this. TCRs in the repertoires were compared against a reference library of SARS-CoV-2-specific TCRs that had been generated with the MIRA antigen-specificity platform. Breadth was defined as the fraction of unique TCRs that were SARS-CoV-2-associated. Depth was defined as the fraction of total T cells that were SARS-CoV-2-associated. Using the MIRA data, each spike-specific TCR was mapped to the spike region that the TCR reacts to and placed in a CD4 or CD8 class. Log10-transformed breadth and depth values were compared by one-way ANOVA with Sidak's multiple comparisons tests. Sourced from immuneACCESS, this table was stored by TCRdb with only in-frame sequences that have V and J called. A share of the clones is absent; for the studies checked, an unresolved V gene accounts for under half, and the remainder has no known explanation. The DNA was the basis for D and trimming; V, J and clone size are from that table. Across this sample there are under 80,000 clones, with around nine tenths seen only once. The ten top clones hold under 1.5% of the sample.

The CDR3 holds 13 amino acids from the cysteine to the phenylalanine. Only the CDR3 DNA is retained, 39 bases long and in frame from the first base. The germline V gene provides CDR1 SGHTA and CDR2 FQGTGA. The germline ends are 10 bases apart after V is trimmed by 5 bases and J by 5 bases. Sequencing used peripheral blood, obtained 28 days after the second AZD1222 dose. The V gene is TRBV7-3 and the J gene is TRBJ2-1; the D element could tentatively be TRBD1 or TRBD2, as 5 bases agree for each. The clonotype comes from an adult who received the AZD1222 COVID-19 vaccine. CDR3 sequence: CASSTGPNNEQFF. The nucleotide sequence reads as follows: TGTGCCAGCAGCACGGGACCTAACAATGAGCAGTTCTTC.